This is a list of T cell receptor beta chains from one sample in a study of Graves' ophthalmopathy and Graves' hyperthyroidism. Using its own MiXCR run on the multiplex PCR reads, TCRdb lists one record per CDR3 protein. This table has around 600,000 distinct CDR3 sequences, about 38% appearing once. The sequenced sample was peripheral blood. Receptor source: an adult man with Graves' ophthalmopathy. CDR3s include the opening cysteine and the closing phenylalanine or tryptophan. Each record gives: clone size, V gene, D gene, J gene, CDR3 protein, CDR3 DNA. The D gene is left open where the match is weak. Clone size, where shown, is once, few, many, or a class for clones that have expanded.

>-|TRBV7-9|-|TRBJ2-5
CASSLEVWETQYF
TGTGCCAGCAGCTTAGAAGTGTGGGAGACCCAGTACTTC
>many|TRBV7-2|-|TRBJ1-1
CASSLGSGSAEAFF
TGTGCCAGCAGCTTAGGATCAGGGTCGGCTGAAGCTTTCTTT
>many|TRBV20-1|-|TRBJ2-5
CRALKGGETQYF
TGCAGGGCGCTCAAAGGCGGAGAGACCCAGTACTTC
>-|TRBV5-1|TRBD2|TRBJ2-5
CASWAPQRGEETQYF
TGCGCCAGCTGGGCCCCCCAGCGGGGGGAAGAGACCCAGTACTTC
>-|TRBV6-5|-|TRBJ2-7
CASSYSSAGYEQYF
TGTGCCAGCAGTTACTCGAGCGCAGGATACGAGCAGTACTTC
>many|TRBV7-2|-|TRBJ1-4
CASSSTGGWEKLFF
TGTGCCAGCAGCTCGACAGGAGGATGGGAAAAACTGTTTTTT
>-|TRBV10-2|-|TRBJ1-6
CASSEGVTNSPLHF
TGCGCCAGCAGTGAGGGGGTCACTAATTCACCCCTCCACTTT
>-|TRBV7-9|-|TRBJ2-5
CASSVTSPETQYF
TGTGCCAGCAGCGTTACTAGCCCAGAGACCCAGTACTTC
>-|TRBV6-1|-|TRBJ1-6
CASQVFVSGPHSPLHF
TGTGCCAGCCAAGTCTTCGTTTCGGGCCCCCATTCACCCCTCCACTTT
>many|TRBV19|-|TRBJ1-4
CATQIGGGGEKLFF
TGTGCCACTCAAATCGGGGGCGGAGGTGAAAAACTGTTTTTT
>-|TRBV2|-|TRBJ1-2
CASPGGSYGYTF
TGTGCCAGCCCGGGGGGGTCCTATGGCTACACCTTC
>once|TRBV2|TRBD1|TRBJ1-3
CASSLGRTGREPVDTIYF
TGTGCCAGCAGCTTGGGTCGGACAGGGAGGGAACCGGTTGACACCATATATTTT
>-|TRBV12-5|TRBD1|TRBJ2-5
CASGLVGTGEETQYF
TGTGCTAGTGGTTTGGTAGGAACAGGGGAAGAGACCCAGTACTTC
>few|TRBV4-1|TRBD2|TRBJ2-7
CASSQAPGLAGEQYF
TGCGCCAGCAGCCAAGCCCCGGGACTAGCGGGTGAGCAGTACTTC
>many|TRBV20-1|-|TRBJ1-6
CSATDSHGSPLHF
TGCAGTGCTACGGACAGTCACGGTTCACCCCTCCACTTT
>few|TRBV12-5|TRBD1|TRBJ1-1
CASWDSGQTEAFF
TGTGCTAGTTGGGACTCGGGACAGACTGAAGCTTTCTTT
>-|TRBV3-1|-|TRBJ1-1
CASSQEGVNTEAFF
TGTGCCAGCAGCCAAGAGGGAGTGAACACTGAAGCTTTCTTT
>once|TRBV29-1|TRBD2|TRBJ2-5
CSEWTSGAQETQYF
TGCAGTGAATGGACTAGCGGGGCTCAAGAGACCCAGTACTTC
>many|TRBV19|-|TRBJ1-5
CASSRGRHNQPQHF
TGTGCCAGTAGCCGGGGACGGCATAATCAGCCCCAGCATTTT
>many|TRBV9|TRBD2|TRBJ2-5
CASSAPGGEETQYF
TGTGCCAGCAGCGCGCCGGGAGGGGAAGAGACCCAGTACTTC
>-|TRBV29-1|-|TRBJ2-7
CSGGGEEQYF
TGCAGCGGGGGGGGCGAGGAGCAGTACTTC
>-|TRBV20-1|TRBD2|TRBJ2-7
CSAGALGTSGYYEQYF
TGCAGTGCTGGCGCGCTCGGGACTAGCGGATACTACGAGCAGTACTTC
>many|TRBV2|TRBD1|TRBJ1-2
CASRGLDRATGGYTF
TGTGCCAGCAGGGGGCTCGACAGGGCAACGGGTGGCTACACCTTC
>many|TRBV7-9|-|TRBJ2-5
CASSLRVGSGETQYF
TGTGCCAGCAGCTTACGAGTGGGGTCCGGGGAGACCCAGTACTTC
>once|TRBV12-3/TRBV12-4|-|TRBJ2-5
CASSPPGRYF
TGTGCCAGCAGTCCCCCGGGACGGTACTTC
>few|TRBV7-2|TRBD1|TRBJ2-3
CASSQSGQGEVTDTQYF
TGTGCCAGCAGCCAATCGGGACAGGGGGAGGTCACAGATACGCAGTATTTT
>-|TRBV7-9|TRBD1|TRBJ2-7
CASSHFLGQGVYEQYF
TGTGCCAGCAGCCATTTCCTAGGACAGGGGGTCTACGAGCAGTACTTC
>-|TRBV25-1|-|TRBJ2-3
CASSFQGTDTQYF
TGTGCCAGCAGTTTCCAGGGAACAGATACGCAGTATTTT
>many|TRBV4-3|-|TRBJ1-2
CASSQEWDDYGYTF
TGCGCCAGCAGCCAAGAGTGGGATGACTATGGCTACACCTTC
>-|TRBV6-6|-|TRBJ2-5
CASTTPEGTQYF
TGTGCCAGCACTACCCCCGAGGGGACCCAGTACTTC
>once|TRBV7-2|-|TRBJ2-5
CASSLEGGYGNTQYF
TGTGCCAGCAGCTTAGAGGGGGGATACGGAAACACCCAGTACTTC
>-|TRBV18|-|TRBJ1-5
CASSMVDQPQHF
TGTGCCTCCTCGATGGTGGATCAGCCCCAGCATTTT
>many|TRBV2|-|TRBJ1-5
CASSGWETYSNQPQHF
TGTGCCAGCAGTGGTTGGGAAACATATAGCAATCAGCCCCAGCATTTT
>many|TRBV7-9|-|TRBJ1-2
CASSLAGEGGYTF
TGTGCCAGCAGCTTAGCGGGCGAGGGAGGCTACACCTTC
>many|TRBV12-3/TRBV12-4|-|TRBJ1-4
CASSYRNEKLFF
TGTGCCAGCAGCTACAGGAATGAAAAACTGTTTTTT
>many|TRBV11-2|-|TRBJ1-1
CASTDVGGNTEAFF
TGTGCCAGCACAGACGTCGGGGGGAACACTGAAGCTTTCTTT
>many|TRBV7-9|TRBD1|TRBJ2-7
CASSAQGVSYEQYF
TGTGCCAGCAGCGCACAGGGGGTAAGCTACGAGCAGTACTTC
>-|TRBV12-3/TRBV12-4|TRBD2|TRBJ2-2
CASSLVGGGLFF
TGTGCCAGCAGTTTAGTGGGCGGGGGACTGTTTTTT
>few|TRBV7-9|TRBD2|TRBJ2-5
CASSRGTSGRATQYF
TGTGCCAGCAGCAGGGGGACTAGCGGGCGGGCGACCCAGTACTTC
>-|TRBV20-1|TRBD1|TRBJ2-7
CSARGQGAGYEQYF
TGCAGTGCTAGGGGCCAGGGGGCGGGTTACGAGCAGTACTTC
>few|TRBV2|TRBD1|TRBJ1-6
CASGRGTENSPLHF
TGTGCCAGCGGACGGGGGACAGAGAATTCACCCCTCCACTTT
>-|TRBV25-1|-|TRBJ1-1
CASSETPEGEAFF
TGTGCCAGCAGTGAAACCCCTGAGGGGGAAGCTTTCTTT
>-|TRBV25-1|-|TRBJ1-5
CASSAQLAEPQHF
TGTGCCAGCAGTGCCCAACTAGCGGAGCCCCAGCATTTT
>few|TRBV12-3/TRBV12-4|TRBD1|TRBJ1-2
CASSSNRGLWSNYGYTF
TGTGCCAGCAGTTCTAATAGGGGGCTTTGGTCTAACTATGGCTACACCTTC
>once|TRBV6-1|-|TRBJ1-2
CATGGGGYGYTF
TGTGCCACTGGGGGGGGCGGCTATGGCTACACCTTC
>many|TRBV19|TRBD1|TRBJ1-2
CASSRTGHGYTF
TGTGCCAGTAGTCGGACAGGGCATGGCTACACCTTC
>many|TRBV10-2|-|TRBJ1-1
CASSEDQWTEAFF
TGCGCCAGCAGTGAAGACCAATGGACTGAAGCTTTCTTT
>many|TRBV27|-|TRBJ1-5
CASSSSDHNNQPQHF
TGTGCCAGCAGTTCGTCGGACCACAACAATCAGCCCCAGCATTTT
>many|TRBV2|-|TRBJ1-6
CASSSIISDSPLHF
TGTGCCAGCAGCTCCATTATTTCGGATTCACCCCTCCACTTT
>many|TRBV6-5|-|TRBJ1-1
CASSYWDNGEAFF
TGTGCCAGCAGTTATTGGGACAATGGTGAAGCTTTCTTT
>-|TRBV10-3|TRBD2|TRBJ2-5
CAISGSGSSGEFF
TGTGCCATCAGCGGTAGCGGGAGCTCAGGGGAGTTCTTC
>many|TRBV24-1|-|TRBJ2-2
CATSDSTPNTGELFF
TGTGCCACCAGTGATTCGACCCCGAACACCGGGGAGCTGTTTTTT
>many|TRBV10-3|-|TRBJ1-2
CASSDPGRNGYTF
TGTGCCAGCAGTGACCCCGGCAGGAACGGCTACACCTTC
>few|TRBV11-2|-|TRBJ2-7
CASSYRDTGTYIEQYF
TGTGCCAGCAGCTACCGGGACACTGGCACCTACATCGAGCAGTACTTC